The 8 T cell receptor beta chains below all came from one sample that was sequenced in a study of blood T cell repertoires in COVID-19. Sequenced by immunoSEQ multiplex PCR; TCRdb stores in-frame clones only, minus some. The data contain hundreds of thousands of clones, more than 80% of them singletons. Sequencing input: peripheral blood. The receptors here all came from a man between 40 and 49 years old with acute or convalescent COVID-19.

Comment on this clone: Other nucleotide sequences from this sample produce the same CDR3. J is TRBJ2-7 and V is TRBV19; 9 bases fit TRBD1. This CDR3 has 14 residues. Germline CDR1 is LNHDA and CDR2 is SQIVND (reference sequence). V shed 3 bases and J 2 bases; nucleotides not matched to a gene: 2. This CDR3 is CASSIGTGTYEQYF. The CDR3 DNA sequence: TGTGCCAGTAGTATCGGGACAGGGACCTACGAGCAGTACTTC.

The chain links TRBV7-2 to TRBJ2-3; 7 nucleotides align to TRBD2. Germline V lookup: CDR1 SGHTA, CDR2 FQGNSA. Germline trimming cut 5 bases from V and 5 bases from J; bases unmatched to any gene: 13. The CDR3 has 16 residues. The CDR3 loop is CASSAIAGEGGDTQYF. The CDR3 DNA is TGTGCCAGCAGCGCGATTGCGGGGGAAGGTGGAGATACGCAGTATTTT.

This clone appeared once. The J gene is TRBJ1-6, the V gene TRBV7-2, with TRBD1 matching over 8 bases. There are 15 residues in the CDR3. V dropped 2 bases and J dropped 3; count of bases not matched to a gene: 0. Germline lookup yields CDR1 SGHTA and CDR2 FQGNSA. The CDR3 is CASSLTGGYNSPLHF. The DNA for the CDR3 is TGTGCCAGCAGCTTAACAGGGGGCTATAATTCACCCCTCCACTTT.

CDR3 loop: CASRNTRTGTEAFF. CDR3 nucleotide sequence: TGTGCCAGCAGAAATACACGCACCGGGACTGAAGCTTTCTTT. The chain is built from TRBV6-6 and TRBJ1-1, with unresolved D. The CDR3 is 14 residues long. Germline V gene lookup returns CDR1 MNHNY and CDR2 SVGAGI (reference sequence). Trimming took off 6 bases at V and 5 bases at J, with 16 bases between the two ends.

J is TRBJ1-5 and V is TRBV28, with TRBD1 as a possible D gene (6 bases). V shed 3 bases and J shed 4 bases, with 13 bases lying between them. CDR1 and CDR2 (germline): MDHEN, SYDVKM. CDR3 length equals 15 residues. The CDR3 loop is CASSFLGGSNQPQHF. The CDR3 DNA sequence: TGTGCCAGCAGTTTTTTAGGGGGATCGAATCAGCCCCAGCATTTT.

The genes are TRBV7-3 and TRBJ2-3; the match to TRBD2 covers 10 bases. The CDR3 runs to 17 residues. The ends lost 2 bases at V and 2 bases at J; junction bases unmatched: 7. Germline loops: CDR1 SGHTA, CDR2 FQGTGA. The CDR3 protein is CASSLPLAGEVTDTQYF. Here the CDR3 DNA reads TGTGCCAGCAGCTTACCCCTAGCGGGGGAGGTCACAGATACGCAGTATTTT.

This chain connects TRBV6-5 to TRBJ1-5, with 12 bases that match TRBD1. The CDR3 contains 14 residues. The germline CDR1 and CDR2 sequences are MNHEY and SVGAGI. The V and J ends lost 6 bases and 7 bases, in that order; junction bases with no gene match: 4. This CDR3 reads CASRGTGGSQPQHF. The CDR3 nucleotides read TGTGCCAGCAGGGGGACAGGGGGCAGCCAGCCCCAGCATTTT.

The CDR3 nucleotides are TGTGCCAGCAGTTACTCCCGGAGCAATCAGCCCCAGCATTTT. This translates into CASSYSRSNQPQHF. The chain uses TRBV6-2 or TRBV6-3 and TRBJ1-5; no clear D. The V and J ends lost 0 bases and 1 base respectively, with 4 bases between them. CDR1 is MNHEY, CDR2 SVGEGT, per germline. The CDR3 length is 14 residues.